This TCR beta chain was sequenced during a study of OX40 agonist ivuxolimab in advanced cancers. The wider study: Melanoma, hepatocellular carcinoma, head and neck or renal cell cancer occurred in dose-escalation patients. Prior anti-PD-1, anti-PD-L1 or anti-CTLA-4 therapy was allowed; 30% to 40% had some. Overall study findings and caveats: CD4+ and CD8+ blood T cells expanded clonally by week 6 at 0.1 to 3.0 mg/kg.

About this clone: The target antigen is unknown.

TCRdb's copy holds only in-frame clones and misses some; the assay was immunoSEQ multiplex PCR. The table has about 17,000 clones, just under 80% seen once; the top ten hold around 24%. Sampled blood was obtained at baseline, cycle 4 day 1, and cycle 7 day 1. CDR3 length equals 15 residues. The rearrangement links TRBV21-1 to TRBJ1-1. TRBV21-1 corresponds to a pseudogene. The sequencing used CD4+ or CD8+ T cells sorted from blood, collected in a trial of the OX40 agonist ivuxolimab. The clonotype originates from an adult with an advanced solid tumor such as melanoma, head and neck, liver or kidney cancer. The CDR3 protein is CASSKVRKDGTEAFF. Written as DNA, the CDR3 is TGTGCCAGCAGCAAAGTCCGGAAAGATGGGACTGAAGCTTTCTTT.